This TCR beta chain was found in a study of PD-1 blockade in mismatch repair-deficient tumors. The overall study: Enrolled about 2012-2016, patients had progressing, pretreated mismatch repair-deficient cancers of around twelve types.

Every patient had mismatch repair deficiency by PCR or immunohistochemistry. A few pembrolizumab responders had their TCRs sequenced. Of note for this clone: Its antigen is currently unknown.

Findings of the study overall: After pembrolizumab, tumor-resident clones rose rapidly, then generally contracted before radiologic responses.

Germline CDR1 and CDR2: MNHEY and SMNVEV (reference sequence). This CDR3 contains 15 residues. The ends were cut back, 5 bases at V and 8 bases at J, with 21 bases in the middle. The protocol was immunoSEQ multiplex PCR, while the TCRdb copy is restricted to in-frame clones and leaves out a portion. The table has 100,000 or so clones, 70% to 85% seen once; the top ten hold 6.3%. The source material was peripheral blood, sampled approximately 35 weeks after starting pembrolizumab. The receptor was isolated from an adult with mismatch repair-deficient cancer. The V call is TRBV27, the J call TRBJ1-2, with unresolved D. The CDR3 DNA reads TGTGCCAGCAGTCCCCGAGACCGCCCGGCGGGGGGCTACACCTTC. It codes for CASSPRDRPAGGYTF.